The entry that follows covers one T cell receptor (beta chain) sequence. Its antigen is undetermined. This sample is drawn from a study of chemoradiotherapy in HPV16-positive cancers. The CDR3 consists of 15 residues. Germline CDR1 SGHRS, CDR2 YFSETQ. The V gene lost 4 bases and the J gene lost 7 bases, with 15 bases spanning the gap. Repeated repertoire sampling spanned the course of chemoradiotherapy. Study-wide results and caveats: The functional HPV-specific definition rests on just a couple of HPV16-positive patients.

Produced via immunoSEQ multiplex PCR; TCRdb's table is partial and in-frame only. The table lists about 20,000 clones, roughly 66% of them singletons. This receptor was identified in a human donor with HPV-associated anogenital cancer. The chain carries TRBV5-1 and TRBJ1-6, with a tentative D call TRBD1 (5 bases). This material was collected from a patient who underwent chemoradiotherapy. CDR3 protein: CASSARTGGNSPLHF. The CDR3 DNA follows: TGCGCCAGCAGCGCTAGGACCGGGGGGAATTCACCCCTCCACTTT.